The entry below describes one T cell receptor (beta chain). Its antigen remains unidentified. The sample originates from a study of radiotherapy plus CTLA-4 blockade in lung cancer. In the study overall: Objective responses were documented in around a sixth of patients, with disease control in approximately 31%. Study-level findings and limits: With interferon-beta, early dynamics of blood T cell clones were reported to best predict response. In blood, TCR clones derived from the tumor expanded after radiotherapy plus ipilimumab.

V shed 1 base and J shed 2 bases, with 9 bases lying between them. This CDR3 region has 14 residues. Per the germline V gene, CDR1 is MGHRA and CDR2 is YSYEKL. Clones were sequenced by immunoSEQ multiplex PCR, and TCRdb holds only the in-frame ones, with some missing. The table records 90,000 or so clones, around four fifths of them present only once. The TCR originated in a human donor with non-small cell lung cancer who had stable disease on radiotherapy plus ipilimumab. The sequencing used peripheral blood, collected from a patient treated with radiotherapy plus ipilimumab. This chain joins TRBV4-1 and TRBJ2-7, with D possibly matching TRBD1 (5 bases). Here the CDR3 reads CASSQVAQAYEQYF. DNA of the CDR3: TGCGCCAGCAGCCAAGTGGCACAGGCCTACGAGCAGTACTTC.